The 16 T cell receptor beta chains given below trace back to one sample, sequenced in a study of blood T cell repertoires in COVID-19. Sequencing was performed with immunoSEQ multiplex PCR; in TCRdb, only in-frame clones are kept and a portion is missing. The table has fewer than 300,000 clones, roughly 92% seen once. The source material was peripheral blood. All receptors come from a woman in her 30s with COVID-19, enrolled during active disease.

The rearrangement uses TRBV7-9 and TRBJ2-1; the match to TRBD2 covers 11 bases. Germline CDR1 and CDR2: SEHNR and FQNEAQ (reference sequence). Germline trimming cut 5 bases from V and 2 bases from J; bases unmatched to any gene: 5. This CDR3 spans 16 amino acids. CDR3 residues: CASSAPGLAAYNEQFF. CDR3 DNA: TGTGCCAGCAGCGCCCCGGGACTAGCGGCCTACAATGAGCAGTTCTTC.

V usage is TRBV7-3 and J usage is TRBJ2-1, with TRBD2 identical over 7 bases. Per the germline V gene, CDR1 is SGHTA and CDR2 is FQGTGA. The length of the CDR3 is 14 residues. Germline trimming cut 1 base from V and 9 bases from J; bases unmatched to any gene: 6. As DNA, the CDR3 is TGTGCCAGCAGCTTAAGAGCGGGAATCAGTGAGCAGTTCTTC. Protein sequence: CASSLRAGISEQFF.

This chain uses TRBV2 with TRBJ1-5; D is perhaps TRBD1 (6 bases). Trimming removed 5 bases from V and 4 bases from J, with 12 bases in between. Germline loops: CDR1 SNHLY, CDR2 FYNNEI. CDR3 size: 14 residues. For the CDR3, the DNA is TGTGCCAGCAGTAATGACAGGATAAATCAGCCCCAGCATTTT. It codes for CASSNDRINQPQHF.

V usage is TRBV5-1 and J usage is TRBJ2-4, with a possible D match to TRBD1 (5 bases). The CDR3 length is 16 residues. Trimming stripped 4 bases from V and 3 bases from J, with 17 bases between. The germline CDR1 and CDR2 sequences are SGHRS and YFSETQ. The CDR3 DNA reads TGCGCCAGCAGCCCGATAGGGGAAGGGAACAAAAACATTCAGTACTTC. It specifies CASSPIGEGNKNIQYF.

The chain has TRBV7-2 and TRBJ2-1, with TRBD2 matching 16 bases. From germline, CDR1 is SGHTA and CDR2 FQGNSA. This CDR3 contains 16 residues. V gave up 5 bases and J gave up 10 bases; unmatched junction bases: 8. CDR3 sequence reads: CASSPMGLAGGREQFF. The DNA for the CDR3 is TGTGCCAGCAGCCCCATGGGACTAGCGGGAGGGAGGGAGCAGTTCTTC.

The rearrangement links TRBV6-1 to TRBJ2-1, with 9 nucleotides matching TRBD1. The CDR3 contains 14 residues. Losses at the gene ends were 6 bases for V and 6 bases for J; bases not matched to a gene: 6. The germline gives CDR1 MNHNS, CDR2 SASEGT. DNA of the CDR3: TGTGCCAGCAGCCGGGACAGGGCAGGCAATGAGCAGTTCTTC. As protein: CASSRDRAGNEQFF.

The chain links TRBV18 to TRBJ1-2; the D is unclear. V lost 1 base and J lost 2, with 8 bases in between. Germline values: CDR1 KGHSH, CDR2 LQKENI. CDR3 length: 14 amino acids. This CDR3 is CASSPRGGNYGYTF. The CDR3 DNA sequence: TGTGCCAGCTCACCACGGGGAGGGAACTATGGCTACACCTTC. The full variable domain, rest sourced from reference TRBV18 and TRBJ1-2, is NAGVMQNPRHLVRRRGQEARLRCSPMKGHSHVYWYRQLPEEGLKFMVYLQKENIIDESGMPKERFSAEFPKEGPSILRIQQVVRGDSAAYFCASSPRGGNYGYTFGSGTRLTVV.

This chain uses TRBV24-1 with TRBJ2-6; D may be TRBD2 (5 bases). The CDR3 runs to 16 residues. Germline V gene lookup returns CDR1 KGHDR and CDR2 SFDVKD. V lost 5 bases, J lost 0 bases, and 10 bases lay in between. CDR3 amino acids: CATSGGMSSGANVLTF. CDR3 bases: TGTGCCACCAGTGGAGGGATGAGCTCTGGGGCCAACGTCCTGACTTTC.

V is TRBV24-1 and J is TRBJ2-2, with a tentative D call TRBD1 (6 bases). CDR3 length equals 13 residues. Germline loops: CDR1 KGHDR, CDR2 SFDVKD. The germline V and J ends were trimmed by 8 bases and 1 base, with 7 bases remaining between them. This chain's CDR3 is CATKGQNTGELFF. The CDR3 DNA reads as TGTGCCACCAAGGGACAGAACACCGGGGAGCTGTTTTTT.

The chain is built from TRBV3-1 (or the pseudogene TRBV3-2) and TRBJ2-1, with 16 bases identical to TRBD2. V was clipped by 3 bases and J by 9 bases; unmatched bases: 5. The CDR3 has 16 amino acids. CDR1 and CDR2 (germline): LGHDT, YNNKEL (reference sequence). CDR3 residues: CASSHVGTSGRGEQFF. CDR3 DNA sequence: TGTGCCAGCAGCCATGTAGGGACTAGCGGGAGGGGTGAGCAGTTCTTC.

The chain couples TRBV9 to TRBJ2-1; 11 nucleotides line up with TRBD2. Germline loops: CDR1 SGDLS, CDR2 YYNGEE. V gave up 0 bases and J gave up 0 bases; unmatched junction bases: 14. There are 21 residues in the CDR3. CDR3 sequence: CASSVATGLAGGGSSYNEQFF. Here the CDR3 DNA reads TGTGCCAGCAGCGTAGCTACAGGGCTAGCGGGAGGAGGGAGCTCCTACAATGAGCAGTTCTTC.

CDR3 sequence: CASSLGRGRTSPQHF. CDR3 nucleotides: TGTGCCAGCAGTTTAGGGAGGGGCCGAACGTCGCCCCAGCATTTT. The chain uses TRBV6-5 and TRBJ1-5; a possible D gene is TRBD1 (5 bases). Germline loops: CDR1 MNHEY, CDR2 SVGAGI. Between the trimmed V and J ends, which lost 4 bases and 9 bases, there was a span of 19 bases. The CDR3 has 15 residues.

CDR3 bases: TGTGCCAGCAGTTACTCGACTAGCGCGATAGGAGAGACCCAGTACTTC. Amino acid sequence: CASSYSTSAIGETQYF. The chain couples TRBV6-5 to TRBJ2-5; TRBD2 matches 8 bases. The trim removed 0 bases at V and 4 bases at J, leaving 7 bases unmatched. Per the germline V gene, CDR1 is MNHEY and CDR2 is SVGAGI. This CDR3 is built from 16 residues.

The chain carries TRBV2 and TRBJ2-1, with 12 nucleotides matching TRBD2. The CDR3 loop spans 14 amino acids. Per germline, CDR1 SNHLY and CDR2 FYNNEI. The V and J ends lost 5 bases and 7 bases, in that order; junction bases with no gene match: 3. CDR3 in DNA: TGTGCCAGCAGTCAGACTAGCGGGAGAAATGAGCAGTTCTTC. It specifies CASSQTSGRNEQFF. The variable domain in full, with the rest retrieved from reference TRBV2 and TRBJ2-1, is EPEVTQTPSHQVTQMGQEVILRCVPISNHLYFYWYRQILGQKVEFLVSFYNNEISEKSEIFDDQFSVERPDGSNFTLKIRSTKLEDSAMYFCASSQTSGRNEQFFGPGTRLTVL.

This clone showed up just once. The rearrangement uses TRBV2 and TRBJ2-7; 8 bases line up with TRBD1. Germline assignment: CDR1 SNHLY and CDR2 FYNNEI. Trimming removed 1 base from V and 5 bases from J; junction bases left unmatched: 4. The CDR3 is made up of 14 amino acids. The DNA for the CDR3 is TGTGCCAGCAGTGAAGGGACAGGGTACCACGAGCAGTACTTC. Its translation is CASSEGTGYHEQYF.

V usage is TRBV30 and J usage is TRBJ1-2, with D uncertain. Germline CDR1 is GTSNPN and CDR2 is SVGIG (reference sequence). V gave up 1 base and J gave up 6 bases, with 12 bases separating them. The CDR3 sequence is 13 residues long. The CDR3 region has the DNA TGTGCCTGGAGTGACGGCATCGGGGATGGCTACACCTTC. This translates into CAWSDGIGDGYTF.